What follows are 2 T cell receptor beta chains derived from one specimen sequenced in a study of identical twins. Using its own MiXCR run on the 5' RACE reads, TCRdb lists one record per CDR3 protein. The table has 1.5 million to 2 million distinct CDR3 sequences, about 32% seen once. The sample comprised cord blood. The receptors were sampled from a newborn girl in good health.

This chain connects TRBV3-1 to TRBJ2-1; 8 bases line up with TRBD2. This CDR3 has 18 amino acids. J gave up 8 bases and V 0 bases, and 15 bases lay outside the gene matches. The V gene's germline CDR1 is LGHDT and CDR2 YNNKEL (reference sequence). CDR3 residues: CASSQDLLAGSLEDEQFF. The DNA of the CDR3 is TGTGCCAGCAGCCAAGACCTCCTAGCGGGCTCTCTAGAAGATGAGCAGTTCTTC.

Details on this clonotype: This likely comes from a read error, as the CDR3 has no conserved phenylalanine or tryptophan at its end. CDR3 amino acids: CASSVHGEKLFL. CDR3 DNA: TGCGCCAGCAGCGTTCATGGAGAAAAACTGTTTCTT. The chain uses TRBV5-1 and TRBJ1-4, with unresolved D. V was pared by 4 bases and J by 8 bases, with 9 bases between. The CDR3 contains 12 residues. Germline CDR1 is SGHRS and CDR2 is YFSETQ.